A single sample gave rise to the 4 T cell receptor beta chains below, sequenced in a study of response to subunit inactivated influenza vaccine. TCRdb re-called the RT-PCR reads through MiXCR, storing one row per CDR3 protein. Of roughly 500,000 distinct CDR3 sequences listed, roughly 27% are singletons. The sequences come from CD4+ T cells sorted from PBMCs, collected more than 4 days after vaccination. Receptors originate from a man over 45 who received an inactivated influenza vaccine.

This chain joins TRBV5-1 and TRBJ2-7, with 7 bases identical to TRBD2. Per the germline V gene, CDR1 is SGHRS and CDR2 is YFSETQ. The junction had 4 bases not matched to a gene; V was cut back by 3 bases and J by 1 base. The CDR3 is 14 amino acids. The CDR3 DNA reads as TGCGCCAGCAGCTCGGGCGGGGGATCCTACGAGCAGTACTTC. Translation gives CASSSGGGSYEQYF.

The chain uses TRBV20-1 and TRBJ1-6, with a tentative D call TRBD1 (6 bases). CDR3 size: 12 residues. Germline V gene lookup returns CDR1 DFQATT and CDR2 SNEGSKA (reference sequence). Here the CDR3 reads CSPEAGDSPLHF. The CDR3 DNA is TGCAGCCCGGAGGCAGGGGATTCACCCCTCCACTTT.

This clonotype was found many times. The chain has TRBV6-5 and TRBJ1-1; D may be TRBD1 (6 bases). Trimming cost V 2 bases and J 1 base, with 8 bases left between them. The CDR3 contains 14 residues. Germline V lookup: CDR1 MNHEY, CDR2 SVGAGI. The DNA for the CDR3 is TGTGCCAGCAGTTACCTACAGGGGAACACTGAAGCTTTCTTT. Amino acid sequence: CASSYLQGNTEAFF.

The V and J genes are TRBV5-6 and TRBJ2-5; a weak D match, TRBD2 (5 bases). This CDR3 is built from 13 residues. V was shortened by 0 bases and J by 5 bases, with 8 bases between the two germline ends. The germline V gene has CDR1 SGHDT and CDR2 YYEEEE. This CDR3 reads CASSLVAFETQYF. CDR3 nucleotide sequence: TGTGCCAGCAGCTTGGTAGCGTTTGAGACCCAGTACTTC.